This TCR beta chain is drawn from a study of T cell responses to AZD1222 COVID-19 vaccine. Study-wide background: Pooling of second doses given at about 4 or about 12 weeks was done.

This clone is a singleton in its sample. Its specificity is not known. General study points: Donor demographics were predominantly white British with a female majority; clonal diversity may be underestimated. Nearly half of unique spike-specific TCRs reportedly avoided B.1.351 and B.1.1.7 mutated regions. There were repertoire samples only from the period after the peak T cell response.

Assay: immunoSEQ multiplex PCR; the TCRdb copy retains only in-frame clones and omits some. The sample carries some 170,000 clones, around 94% recorded once. J gave up 5 bases and V 1 base, and 4 bases lay outside the gene matches. The CDR3 runs to 14 residues. Germline values: CDR1 SEHNR, CDR2 FQNEAQ (reference sequence). The sequence derives from an adult in good health. The sequencing here drew on peripheral blood, taken on day 0 of AZD1222 vaccination. The genes are TRBV7-9 and TRBJ1-2; 7 nucleotides match TRBD1. The CDR3 sequence: CASSLGDSLYGYTF. CDR3 nucleotides: TGTGCCAGCAGCTTAGGGGACAGCCTTTATGGCTACACCTTC.